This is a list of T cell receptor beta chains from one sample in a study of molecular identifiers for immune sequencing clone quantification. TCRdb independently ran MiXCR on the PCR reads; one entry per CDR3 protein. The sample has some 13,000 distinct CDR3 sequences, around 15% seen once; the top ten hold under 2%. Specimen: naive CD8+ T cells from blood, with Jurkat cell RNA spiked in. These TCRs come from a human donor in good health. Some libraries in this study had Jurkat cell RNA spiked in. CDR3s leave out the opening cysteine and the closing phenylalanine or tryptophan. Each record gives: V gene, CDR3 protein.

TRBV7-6,ASSLASLRLMNPNEQF
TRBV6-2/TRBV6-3,ASRSLDGQGSEPQH
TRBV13,ASSFYTDTQY
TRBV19,ASSISAESYEQY
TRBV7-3,ASSFPGLAIYEQY
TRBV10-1,ASRRDRLPTGNSGNTIY
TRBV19,ASSIGGTVYYEQY
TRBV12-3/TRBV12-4,ASSSNPGTGLSDTQY
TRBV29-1,SVADTDYYEQY
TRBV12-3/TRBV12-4,ASSQAGELF
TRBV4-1,ASSQVGEGAEKLF
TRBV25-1,ATRPRGISEQY
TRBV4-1,ASSQRQETFNSPLH
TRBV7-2,ASSLGTSGNEQY
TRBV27,ASSSLPVRAQETQY
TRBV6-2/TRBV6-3,ASSYSFGQGYYEQY
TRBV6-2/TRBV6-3,ASSYIGWHTGELF
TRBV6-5,ASWEGLGYNEQF
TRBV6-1,ASSRLAASTDTQY
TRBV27,ASSRKGHGQPQH
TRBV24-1,ATSDYKPQEYMNTEAF
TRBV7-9,ASSPPTMGELYGYT
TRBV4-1,ASSQENSYEQY
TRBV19,ASSIESGTEDYGYT
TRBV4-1,ASSSGTSGRGLTGELF
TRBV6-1,ASRTNTGIFVTNEKLF
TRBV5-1,ASSLGLAGLSYEQY
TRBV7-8,ASSPNPTDSPLH
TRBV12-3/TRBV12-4,ASSLGSDNNEQF
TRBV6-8,ASSPDGYT
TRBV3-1,ASRTRAGGTTGTDTQY
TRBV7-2,ASSVEGLRGSTDTQY
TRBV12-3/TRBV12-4,ASSPGQGVDSGNTIY
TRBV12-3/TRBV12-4,ASSPLGGLSSYNEQF
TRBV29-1,SVLRVQDLTQY
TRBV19,ASSAARDRGLYEQY
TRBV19,ASSTWDRDNEQF
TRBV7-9,ASSPISTPYGYT
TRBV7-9,ASAGESSYNEQF
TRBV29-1,SVVPPEQTHNYGYT
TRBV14,ASSLIQTSGNTGELF
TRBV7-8,ASSLLLGGNEQF
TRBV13,ASSLGRGFGAGANVLT
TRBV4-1,ASSQGGVGETTEAF
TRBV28,ASSTPGTRNTGELF
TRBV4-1,ASSQVHGTFLVDEAF
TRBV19,ASSYSGSYEQY
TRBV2,ASRGDTSSQPQH
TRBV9,ASSVGVNLNQPQH
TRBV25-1,ASSDGNLPHEQY
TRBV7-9,ASSLGTAGPWFDEQF
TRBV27,ASSFTSGTLGTQY
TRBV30,AWSVGLGYYEQY
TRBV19,ASSLGTSTEAF
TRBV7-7,ASSLAQTYTGELF